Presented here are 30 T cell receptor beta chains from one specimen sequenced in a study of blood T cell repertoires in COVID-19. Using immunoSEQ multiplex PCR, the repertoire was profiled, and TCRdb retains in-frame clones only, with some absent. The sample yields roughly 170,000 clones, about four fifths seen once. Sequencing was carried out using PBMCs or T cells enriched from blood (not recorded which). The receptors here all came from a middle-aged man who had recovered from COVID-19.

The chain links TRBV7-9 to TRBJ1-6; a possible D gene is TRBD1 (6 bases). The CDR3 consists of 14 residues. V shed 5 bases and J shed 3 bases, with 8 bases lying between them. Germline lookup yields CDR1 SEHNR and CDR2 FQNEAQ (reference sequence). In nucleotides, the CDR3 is TGTGCCAGCAGCCAGGACAGCTATAATTCACCCCTCCACTTT. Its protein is CASSQDSYNSPLHF.

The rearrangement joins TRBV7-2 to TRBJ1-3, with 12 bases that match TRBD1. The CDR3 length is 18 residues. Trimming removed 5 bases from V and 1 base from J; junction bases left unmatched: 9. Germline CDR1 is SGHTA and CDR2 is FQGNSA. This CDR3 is CASSPGTGGFWSGNTIYF. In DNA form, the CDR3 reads TGTGCCAGCAGCCCAGGGACAGGGGGCTTCTGGTCTGGAAACACCATATATTTT.

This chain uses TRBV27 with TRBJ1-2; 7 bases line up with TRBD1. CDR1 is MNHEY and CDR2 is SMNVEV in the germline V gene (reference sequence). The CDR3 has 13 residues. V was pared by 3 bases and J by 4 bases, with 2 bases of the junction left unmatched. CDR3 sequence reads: CASSFRTGYGYTF. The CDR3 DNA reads TGTGCCAGCAGTTTTAGGACAGGCTATGGCTACACCTTC.

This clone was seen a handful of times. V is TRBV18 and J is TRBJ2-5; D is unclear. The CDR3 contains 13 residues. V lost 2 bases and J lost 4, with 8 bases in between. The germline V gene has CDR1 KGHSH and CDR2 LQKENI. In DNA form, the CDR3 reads TGTGCCAGCTCACCAATAGGAGTAGAGACCCAGTACTTC. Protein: CASSPIGVETQYF. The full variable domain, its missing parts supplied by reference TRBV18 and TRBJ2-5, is NAGVMQNPRHLVRRRGQEARLRCSPMKGHSHVYWYRQLPEEGLKFMVYLQKENIIDESGMPKERFSAEFPKEGPSILRIQQVVRGDSAAYFCASSPIGVETQYFGPGTRLLVL.

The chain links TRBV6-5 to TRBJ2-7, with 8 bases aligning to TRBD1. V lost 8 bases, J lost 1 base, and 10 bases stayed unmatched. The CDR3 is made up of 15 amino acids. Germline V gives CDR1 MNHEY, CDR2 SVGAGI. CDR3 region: CASYGQGVGSYEQYF. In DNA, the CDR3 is TGTGCCAGCTACGGACAGGGTGTCGGTTCCTACGAGCAGTACTTC.

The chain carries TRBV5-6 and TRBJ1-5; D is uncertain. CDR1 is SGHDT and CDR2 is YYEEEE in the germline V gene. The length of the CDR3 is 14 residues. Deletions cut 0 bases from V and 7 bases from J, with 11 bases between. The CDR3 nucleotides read TGTGCCAGCAGCTTGGTGGGAAGAGGGCAGCCCCAGCATTTT. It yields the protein CASSLVGRGQPQHF.

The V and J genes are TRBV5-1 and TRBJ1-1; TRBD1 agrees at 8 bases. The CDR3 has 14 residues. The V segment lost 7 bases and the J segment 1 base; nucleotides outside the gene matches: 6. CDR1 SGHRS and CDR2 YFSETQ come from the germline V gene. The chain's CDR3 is CASRPGGANTEAFF. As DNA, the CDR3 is TGCGCCAGCCGCCCAGGGGGCGCGAACACTGAAGCTTTCTTT.

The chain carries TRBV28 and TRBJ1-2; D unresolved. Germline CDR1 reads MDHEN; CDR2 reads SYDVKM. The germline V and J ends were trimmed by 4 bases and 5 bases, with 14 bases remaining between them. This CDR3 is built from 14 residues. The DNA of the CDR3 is TGTGCCAGCAGTTACTCGGGTCGTCTATATGGCTACACCTTC. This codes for CASSYSGRLYGYTF.

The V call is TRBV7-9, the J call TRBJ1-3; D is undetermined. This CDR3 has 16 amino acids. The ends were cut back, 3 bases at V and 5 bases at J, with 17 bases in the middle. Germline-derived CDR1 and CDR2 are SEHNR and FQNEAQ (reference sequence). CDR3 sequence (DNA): TGTGCCAGCAGCTTCGGAGGAATCCTTACGCGAAACACCATATATTTT. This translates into CASSFGGILTRNTIYF.

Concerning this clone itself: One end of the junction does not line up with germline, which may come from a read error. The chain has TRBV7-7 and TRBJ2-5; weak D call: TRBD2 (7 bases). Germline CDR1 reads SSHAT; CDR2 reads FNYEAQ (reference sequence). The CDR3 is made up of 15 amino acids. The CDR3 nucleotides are TGTGCTAGCAGCTTAGGGGGGGGGAGGCAAGAGACCCAGTACTTC. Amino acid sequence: CASSLGGGRQETQYF.

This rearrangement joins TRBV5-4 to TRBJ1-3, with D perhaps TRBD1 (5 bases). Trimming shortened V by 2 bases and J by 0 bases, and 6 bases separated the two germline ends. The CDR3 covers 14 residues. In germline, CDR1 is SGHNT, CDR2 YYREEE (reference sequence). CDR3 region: CASSFQGSGNTIYF. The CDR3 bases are TGTGCCAGCAGCTTTCAGGGCTCTGGAAACACCATATATTTT.

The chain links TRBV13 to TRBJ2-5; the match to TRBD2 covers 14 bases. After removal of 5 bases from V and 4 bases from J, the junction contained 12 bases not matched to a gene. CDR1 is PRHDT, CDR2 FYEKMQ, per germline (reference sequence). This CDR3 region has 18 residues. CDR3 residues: CASSLLGLAGGVGETQYF. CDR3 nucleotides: TGTGCCAGCAGCCTGCTTGGACTAGCGGGGGGAGTAGGAGAGACCCAGTACTTC.

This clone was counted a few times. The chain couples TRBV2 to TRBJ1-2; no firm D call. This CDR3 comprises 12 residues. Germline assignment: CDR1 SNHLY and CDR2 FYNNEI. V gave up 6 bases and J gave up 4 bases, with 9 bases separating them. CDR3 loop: CASRRHGYGYTF. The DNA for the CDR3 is TGTGCCAGCAGGCGACATGGCTATGGCTACACCTTC.

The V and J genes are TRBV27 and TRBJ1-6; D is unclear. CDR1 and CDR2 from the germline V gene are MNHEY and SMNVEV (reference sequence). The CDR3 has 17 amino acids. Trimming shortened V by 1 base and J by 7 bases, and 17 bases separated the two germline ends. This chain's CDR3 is CASSLFREPLGNSPLHF. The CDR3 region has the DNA TGTGCCAGCAGTTTATTTCGGGAGCCGTTGGGGAATTCACCCCTCCACTTT.

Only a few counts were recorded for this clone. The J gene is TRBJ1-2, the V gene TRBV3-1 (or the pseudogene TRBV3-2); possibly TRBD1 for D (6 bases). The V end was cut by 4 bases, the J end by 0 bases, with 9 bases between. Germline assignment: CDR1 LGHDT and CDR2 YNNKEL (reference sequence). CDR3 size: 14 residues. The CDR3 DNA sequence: TGTGCCAGCAGCCCGCAGGGGTCTAACTATGGCTACACCTTC. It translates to CASSPQGSNYGYTF.

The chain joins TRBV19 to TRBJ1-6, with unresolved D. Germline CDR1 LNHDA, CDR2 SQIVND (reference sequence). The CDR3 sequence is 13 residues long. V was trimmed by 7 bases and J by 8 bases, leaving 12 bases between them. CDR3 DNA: TGTGCCAGTAAAAATAACAGAGATTCACCCCTCCACTTT. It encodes CASKNNRDSPLHF.

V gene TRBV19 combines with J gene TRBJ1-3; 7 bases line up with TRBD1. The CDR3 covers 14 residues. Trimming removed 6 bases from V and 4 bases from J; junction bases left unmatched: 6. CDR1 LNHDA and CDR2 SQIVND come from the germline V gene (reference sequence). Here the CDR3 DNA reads TGTGCCAGTAGAGAACAGGGGTCGGGAAACACCATATATTTT. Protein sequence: CASREQGSGNTIYF.

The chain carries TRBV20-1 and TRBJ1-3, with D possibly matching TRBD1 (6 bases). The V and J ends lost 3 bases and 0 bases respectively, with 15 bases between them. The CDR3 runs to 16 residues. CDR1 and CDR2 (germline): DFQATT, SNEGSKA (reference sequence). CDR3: CSASSDSPSSGNTIYF. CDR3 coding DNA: TGCAGTGCTAGTTCGGACAGCCCCAGCTCTGGAAACACCATATATTTT.

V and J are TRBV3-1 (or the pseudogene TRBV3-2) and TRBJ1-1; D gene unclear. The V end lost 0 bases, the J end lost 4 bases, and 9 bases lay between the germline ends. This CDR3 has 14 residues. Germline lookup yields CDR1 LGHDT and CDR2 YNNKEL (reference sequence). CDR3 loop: CASSQDRVGTEAFF. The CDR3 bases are TGTGCCAGCAGCCAAGATCGGGTCGGCACTGAAGCTTTCTTT.

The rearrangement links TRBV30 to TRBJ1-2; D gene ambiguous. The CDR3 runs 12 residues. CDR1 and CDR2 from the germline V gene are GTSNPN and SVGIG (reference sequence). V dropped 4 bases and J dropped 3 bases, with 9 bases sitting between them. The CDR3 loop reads CAWKGLDYGYTF. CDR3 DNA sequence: TGTGCCTGGAAAGGTCTAGACTATGGCTACACCTTC.

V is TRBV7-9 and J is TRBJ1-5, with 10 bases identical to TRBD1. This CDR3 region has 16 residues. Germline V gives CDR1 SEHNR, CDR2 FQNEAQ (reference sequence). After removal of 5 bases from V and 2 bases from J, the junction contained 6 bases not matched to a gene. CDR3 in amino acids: CASSDGTGVGNQPQHF. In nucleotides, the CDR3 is TGTGCCAGCAGCGACGGGACAGGGGTGGGCAATCAGCCCCAGCATTTT. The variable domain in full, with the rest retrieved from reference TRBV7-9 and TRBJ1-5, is DTGVSQNPRHKITKRGQNVTFRCDPISEHNRLYWYRQTLGQGPEFLTYFQNEAQLEKSRLLSDRFSAERPKGSFSTLEIQRTEQGDSAMYLCASSDGTGVGNQPQHFGDGTRLSIL.

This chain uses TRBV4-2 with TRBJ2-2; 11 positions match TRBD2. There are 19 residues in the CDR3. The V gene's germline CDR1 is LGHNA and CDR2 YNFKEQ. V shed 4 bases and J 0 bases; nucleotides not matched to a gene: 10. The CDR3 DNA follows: TGTGCCAGCAGCCCGCTGACTAGCGGGGCTGGGGCGAACACCGGGGAGCTGTTTTTT. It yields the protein CASSPLTSGAGANTGELFF.

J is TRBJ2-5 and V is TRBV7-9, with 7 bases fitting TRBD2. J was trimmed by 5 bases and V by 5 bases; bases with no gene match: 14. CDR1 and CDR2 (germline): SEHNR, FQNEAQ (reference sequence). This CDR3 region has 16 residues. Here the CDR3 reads CASSLSMGLLMETQYF. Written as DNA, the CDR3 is TGTGCCAGCAGCCTTTCAATGGGACTACTTATGGAGACCCAGTACTTC. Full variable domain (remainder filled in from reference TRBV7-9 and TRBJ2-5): DTGVSQNPRHKITKRGQNVTFRCDPISEHNRLYWYRQTLGQGPEFLTYFQNEAQLEKSRLLSDRFSAERPKGSFSTLEIQRTEQGDSAMYLCASSLSMGLLMETQYFGPGTRLLVL.

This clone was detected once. This CDR3 is CASSSGGTGELFF. The CDR3 DNA sequence: TGTGCCAGCAGTTCAGGAGGCACCGGGGAGCTGTTTTTT. V is TRBV5-6 and J is TRBJ2-2; maybe TRBD2 (5 bases). V shed 5 bases and J shed 4 bases, with 9 bases lying between them. Germline CDR1 SGHDT, CDR2 YYEEEE. The CDR3 has 13 amino acids. The variable domain in full, completed from reference TRBV5-6 and TRBJ2-2, reads DAGVTQSPTHLIKTRGQQVTLRCSPKSGHDTVSWYQQALGQGPQFIFQYYEEEERQRGNFPDRFSGHQFPNYSSELNVNALLLGDSALYLCASSSGGTGELFFGEGSRLTVL.

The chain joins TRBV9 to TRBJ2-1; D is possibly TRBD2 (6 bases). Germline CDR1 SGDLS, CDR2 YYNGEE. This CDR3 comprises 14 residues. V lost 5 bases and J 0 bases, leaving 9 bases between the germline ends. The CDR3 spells CASSRLVSYNEQFF. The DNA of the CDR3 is TGTGCCAGCAGTCGACTAGTCTCCTACAATGAGCAGTTCTTC. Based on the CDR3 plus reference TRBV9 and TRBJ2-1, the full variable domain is DSGVTQTPKHLITATGQRVTLRCSPRSGDLSVYWYQQSLDQGLQFLIQYYNGEERAKGNILERFSAQQFPDLHSELNLSSLELGDSALYFCASSRLVSYNEQFFGPGTRLTVL.

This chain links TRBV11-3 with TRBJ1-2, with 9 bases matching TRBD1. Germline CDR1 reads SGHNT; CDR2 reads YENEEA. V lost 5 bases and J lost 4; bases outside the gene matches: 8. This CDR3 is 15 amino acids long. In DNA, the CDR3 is TGTGCCAGCAGCAAGCCGGGACAGGGCGTCTATGGCTACACCTTC. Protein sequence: CASSKPGQGVYGYTF.

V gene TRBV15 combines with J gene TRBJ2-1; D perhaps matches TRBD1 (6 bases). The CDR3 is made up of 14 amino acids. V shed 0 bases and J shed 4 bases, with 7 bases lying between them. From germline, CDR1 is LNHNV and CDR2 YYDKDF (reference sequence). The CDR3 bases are TGTGCCACCAGCAGAGACAGGGGATACAATGAGCAGTTCTTC. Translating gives CATSRDRGYNEQFF. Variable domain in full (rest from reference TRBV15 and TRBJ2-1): DAMVIQNPRYQVTQFGKPVTLSCSQTLNHNVMYWYQQKSSQAPKLLFHYYDKDFNNEADTPDNFQSRRPNTSFCFLDIRSPGLGDTAMYLCATSRDRGYNEQFFGPGTRLTVL.

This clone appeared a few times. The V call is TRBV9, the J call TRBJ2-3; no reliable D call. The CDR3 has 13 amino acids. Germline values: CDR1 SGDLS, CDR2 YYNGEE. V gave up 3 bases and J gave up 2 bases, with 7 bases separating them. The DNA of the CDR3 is TGTGCCAGCAGCGCCTGGGCCACAGATACGCAGTATTTT. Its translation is CASSAWATDTQYF.

CDR3 region: CASSRTGANEAFF. The CDR3 nucleotides read TGTGCCAGCAGCCGTACAGGGGCTAATGAAGCTTTCTTT. The chain joins TRBV3-1 (or the pseudogene TRBV3-2) to TRBJ1-1; 7 bases match TRBD1. J was trimmed by 7 bases and V by 4 bases; bases with no gene match: 6. The CDR3 sequence is 13 residues long. Per germline, CDR1 LGHDT and CDR2 YNNKEL (reference sequence).

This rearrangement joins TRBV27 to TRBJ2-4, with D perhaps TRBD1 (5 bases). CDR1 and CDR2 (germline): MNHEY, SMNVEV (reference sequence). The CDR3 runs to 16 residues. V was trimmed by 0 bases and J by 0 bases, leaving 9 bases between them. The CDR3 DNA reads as TGTGCCAGCAGTTTATCAGGGGCACTAGCCAAAAACATTCAGTACTTC. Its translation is CASSLSGALAKNIQYF.